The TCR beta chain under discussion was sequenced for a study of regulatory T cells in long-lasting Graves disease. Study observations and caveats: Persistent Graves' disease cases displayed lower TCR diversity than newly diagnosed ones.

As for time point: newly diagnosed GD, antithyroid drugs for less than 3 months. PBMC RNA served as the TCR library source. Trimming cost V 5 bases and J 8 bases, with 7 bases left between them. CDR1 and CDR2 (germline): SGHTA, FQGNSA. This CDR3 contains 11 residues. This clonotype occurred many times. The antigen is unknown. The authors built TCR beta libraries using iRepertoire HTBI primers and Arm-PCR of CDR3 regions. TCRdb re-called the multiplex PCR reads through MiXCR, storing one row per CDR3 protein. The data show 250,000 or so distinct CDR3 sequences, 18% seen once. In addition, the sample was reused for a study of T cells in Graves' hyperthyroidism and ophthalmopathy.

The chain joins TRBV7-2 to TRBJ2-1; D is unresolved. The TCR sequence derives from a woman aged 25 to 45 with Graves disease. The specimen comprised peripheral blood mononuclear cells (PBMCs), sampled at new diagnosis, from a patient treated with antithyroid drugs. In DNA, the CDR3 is TGTGCCAGCAGCACTTACTATGAGCAGTTCTTC. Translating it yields CASSTYYEQFF.